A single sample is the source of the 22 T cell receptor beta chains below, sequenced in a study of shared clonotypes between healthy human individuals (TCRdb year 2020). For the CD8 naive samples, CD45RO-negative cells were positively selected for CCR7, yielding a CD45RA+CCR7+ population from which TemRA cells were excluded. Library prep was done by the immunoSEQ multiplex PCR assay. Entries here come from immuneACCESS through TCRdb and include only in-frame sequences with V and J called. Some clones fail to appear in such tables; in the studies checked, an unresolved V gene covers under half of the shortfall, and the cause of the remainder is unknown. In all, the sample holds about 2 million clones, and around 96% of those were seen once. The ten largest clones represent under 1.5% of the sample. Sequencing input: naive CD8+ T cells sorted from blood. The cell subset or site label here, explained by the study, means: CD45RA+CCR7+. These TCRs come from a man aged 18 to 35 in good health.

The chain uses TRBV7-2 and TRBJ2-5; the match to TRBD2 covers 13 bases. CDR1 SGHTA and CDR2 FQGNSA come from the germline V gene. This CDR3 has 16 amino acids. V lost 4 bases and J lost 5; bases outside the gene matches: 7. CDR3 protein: CASSSTSGRAGETQYF. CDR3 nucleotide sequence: TGTGCCAGCAGCTCAACTAGCGGGAGGGCGGGGGAGACCCAGTACTTC.

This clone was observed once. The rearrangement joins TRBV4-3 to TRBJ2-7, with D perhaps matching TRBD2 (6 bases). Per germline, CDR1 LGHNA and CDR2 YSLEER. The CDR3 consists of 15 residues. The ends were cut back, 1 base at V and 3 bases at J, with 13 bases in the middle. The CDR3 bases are TGCGCCAGCAGCCAAGTACCTAGCGAGGACTACGAGCAGTACTTC. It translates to CASSQVPSEDYEQYF.

This chain's CDR3 is CASSTGGGSEAFF. The CDR3 region has the DNA TGTGCCAGCTCTACCGGTGGGGGGTCTGAAGCTTTCTTT. The V gene is TRBV18, the J gene TRBJ1-1; D might be TRBD1 (5 bases). The V gene's germline CDR1 is KGHSH and CDR2 LQKENI. The CDR3 contains 13 residues. V gave up 6 bases and J gave up 6 bases, with 14 bases separating them.

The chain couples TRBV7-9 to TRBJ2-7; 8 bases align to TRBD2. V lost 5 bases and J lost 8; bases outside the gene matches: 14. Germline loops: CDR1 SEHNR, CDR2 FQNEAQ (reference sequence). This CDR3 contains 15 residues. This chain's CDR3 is CASSTAGLAGNKQYF. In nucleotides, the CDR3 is TGTGCCAGCAGCACCGCTGGGCTAGCGGGTAACAAGCAGTACTTC.

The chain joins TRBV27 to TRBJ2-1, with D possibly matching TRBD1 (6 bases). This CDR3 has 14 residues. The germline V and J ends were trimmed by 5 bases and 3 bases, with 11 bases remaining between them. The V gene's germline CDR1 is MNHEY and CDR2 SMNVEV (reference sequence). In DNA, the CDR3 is TGTGCCAGCAGTCCGGACAGATTCTACAATGAGCAGTTCTTC. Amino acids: CASSPDRFYNEQFF.

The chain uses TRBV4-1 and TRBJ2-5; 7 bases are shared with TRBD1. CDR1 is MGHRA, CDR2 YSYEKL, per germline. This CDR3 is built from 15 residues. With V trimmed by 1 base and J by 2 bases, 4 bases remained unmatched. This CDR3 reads CASSQGQGPQETQYF. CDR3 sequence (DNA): TGCGCCAGCAGCCAAGGACAGGGTCCTCAAGAGACCCAGTACTTC.

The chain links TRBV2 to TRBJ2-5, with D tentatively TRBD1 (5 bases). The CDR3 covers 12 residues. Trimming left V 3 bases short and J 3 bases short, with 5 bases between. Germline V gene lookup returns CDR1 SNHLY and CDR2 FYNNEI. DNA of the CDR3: TGTGCCAGCAGTGACAGGGAAGAGACCCAGTACTTC. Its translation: CASSDREETQYF.

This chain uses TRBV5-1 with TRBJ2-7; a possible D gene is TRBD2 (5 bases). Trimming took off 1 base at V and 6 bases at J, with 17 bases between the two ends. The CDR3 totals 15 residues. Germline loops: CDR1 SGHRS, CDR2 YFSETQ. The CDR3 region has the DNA TGCGCCAGCAGCTTGTACGGGGAAAGAACTACCGAGCAGTACTTC. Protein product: CASSLYGERTTEQYF. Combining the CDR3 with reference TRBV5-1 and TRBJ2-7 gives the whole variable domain KAGVTQTPRYLIKTRGQQVTLSCSPISGHRSVSWYQQTPGQGLQFLFEYFSETQRNKGNFPGRFSGRQFSNSRSEMNVSTLELGDSALYLCASSLYGERTTEQYFGPGTRLTVT.

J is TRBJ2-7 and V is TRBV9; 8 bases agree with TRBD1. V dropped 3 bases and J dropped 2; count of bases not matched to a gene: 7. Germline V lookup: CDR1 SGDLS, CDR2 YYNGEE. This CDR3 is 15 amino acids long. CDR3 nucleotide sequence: TGTGCCAGCAGCGCAACCGGGACAGGCCCCTACGAGCAGTACTTC. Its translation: CASSATGTGPYEQYF.

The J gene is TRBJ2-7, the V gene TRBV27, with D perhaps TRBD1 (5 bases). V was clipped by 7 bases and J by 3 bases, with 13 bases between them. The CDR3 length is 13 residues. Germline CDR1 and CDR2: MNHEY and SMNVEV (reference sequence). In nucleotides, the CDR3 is TGTGCCAGCACCTGGACAATGGGCTACGAGCAGTACTTC. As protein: CASTWTMGYEQYF.

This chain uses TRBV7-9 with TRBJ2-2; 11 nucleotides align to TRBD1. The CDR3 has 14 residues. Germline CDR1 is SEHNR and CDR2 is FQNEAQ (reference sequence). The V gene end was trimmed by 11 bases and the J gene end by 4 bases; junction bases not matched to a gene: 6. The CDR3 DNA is TGTGCCTCCACCGGGACAGGGGGCACCGGGGAGCTGTTTTTT. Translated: CASTGTGGTGELFF.

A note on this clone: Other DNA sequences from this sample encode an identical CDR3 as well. The CDR3 reads CASNPGGYEQYF. The CDR3 DNA reads as TGTGCCAGCAATCCAGGAGGCTACGAGCAGTACTTC. This chain connects TRBV7-9 to TRBJ2-7, with D tentatively TRBD2 (5 bases). CDR3 length equals 12 residues. V lost 7 bases to trimming and J lost 3 bases, with 10 bases between them. CDR1 is SEHNR, CDR2 FQNEAQ, per germline (reference sequence).

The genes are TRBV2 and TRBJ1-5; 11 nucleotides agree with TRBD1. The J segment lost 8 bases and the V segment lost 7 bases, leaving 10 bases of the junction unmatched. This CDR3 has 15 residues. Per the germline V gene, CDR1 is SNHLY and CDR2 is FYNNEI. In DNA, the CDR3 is TGTGCCAGCAATGGACAGGGGGCCATCAGGGAGCCCCAGCATTTT. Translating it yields CASNGQGAIREPQHF.

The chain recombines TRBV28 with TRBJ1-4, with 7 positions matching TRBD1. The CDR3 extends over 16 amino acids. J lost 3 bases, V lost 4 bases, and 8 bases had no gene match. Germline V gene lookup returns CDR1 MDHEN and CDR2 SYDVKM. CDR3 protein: CASSSISGTANEKLFF. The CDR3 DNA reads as TGTGCCAGCAGTTCAATTTCCGGGACAGCTAATGAAAAACTGTTTTTT. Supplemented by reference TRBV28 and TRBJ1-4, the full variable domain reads DVKVTQSSRYLVKRTGEKVFLECVQDMDHENMFWYRQDPGLGLRLIYFSYDVKMKEKGDIPEGYSVSREKKERFSLILESASTNQTSMYLCASSSISGTANEKLFFGSGTQLSVL.

The CDR3 protein is CASGPGLEIGELFF. In DNA, the CDR3 is TGTGCCAGCGGTCCCGGACTAGAGATCGGGGAGCTGTTTTTT. The V call is TRBV27, the J call TRBJ2-2; TRBD2 matches 7 bases. Losses at the gene ends were 8 bases for V and 7 bases for J; bases not matched to a gene: 10. Looked up from germline, CDR1 is MNHEY and CDR2 is SMNVEV (reference sequence). The CDR3 contains 14 residues.

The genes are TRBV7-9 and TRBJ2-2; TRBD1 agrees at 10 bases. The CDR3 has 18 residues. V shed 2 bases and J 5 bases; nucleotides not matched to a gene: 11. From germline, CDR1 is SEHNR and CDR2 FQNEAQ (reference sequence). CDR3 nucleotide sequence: TGTGCCAGCAGCTTACGGGAGGTGGGACAGGGGCCGACCGGGGAGCTGTTTTTT. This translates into CASSLREVGQGPTGELFF. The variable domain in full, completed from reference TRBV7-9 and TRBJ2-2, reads DTGVSQNPRHKITKRGQNVTFRCDPISEHNRLYWYRQTLGQGPEFLTYFQNEAQLEKSRLLSDRFSAERPKGSFSTLEIQRTEQGDSAMYLCASSLREVGQGPTGELFFGEGSRLTVL.

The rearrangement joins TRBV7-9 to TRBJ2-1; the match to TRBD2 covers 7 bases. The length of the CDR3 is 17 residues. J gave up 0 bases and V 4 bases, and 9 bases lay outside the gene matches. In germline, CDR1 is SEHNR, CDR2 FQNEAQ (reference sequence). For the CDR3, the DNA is TGTGCCAGCAGCTCAACTAGCGCGATGAGCTCCTACAATGAGCAGTTCTTC. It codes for CASSSTSAMSSYNEQFF.

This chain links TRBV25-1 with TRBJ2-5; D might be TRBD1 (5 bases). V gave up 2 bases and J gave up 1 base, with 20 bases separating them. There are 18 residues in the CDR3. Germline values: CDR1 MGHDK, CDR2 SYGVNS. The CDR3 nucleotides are TGTGCCAGCAGTGAAGCGGCAGGGCCCCTTCATATCCAAGAGACCCAGTACTTC. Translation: CASSEAAGPLHIQETQYF.

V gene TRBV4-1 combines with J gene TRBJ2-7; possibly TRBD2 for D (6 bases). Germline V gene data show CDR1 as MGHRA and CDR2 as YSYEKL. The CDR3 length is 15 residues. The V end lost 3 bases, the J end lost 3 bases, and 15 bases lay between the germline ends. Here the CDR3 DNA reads TGCGCCAGCAGCCAGGACATAGCGGACCTCTACGAGCAGTACTTC. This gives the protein CASSQDIADLYEQYF.

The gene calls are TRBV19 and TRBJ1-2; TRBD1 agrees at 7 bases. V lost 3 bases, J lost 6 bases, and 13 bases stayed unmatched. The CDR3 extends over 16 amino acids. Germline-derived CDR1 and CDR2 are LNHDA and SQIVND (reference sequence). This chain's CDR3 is CASSMGETGLWHGYTF. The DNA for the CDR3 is TGTGCCAGTAGTATGGGGGAGACAGGGCTTTGGCATGGCTACACCTTC. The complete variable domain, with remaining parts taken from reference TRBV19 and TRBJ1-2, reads DGGITQSPKYLFRKEGQNVTLSCEQNLNHDAMYWYRQDPGQGLRLIYYSQIVNDFQKGDIAEGYSVSREKKESFPLTVTSAQKNPTAFYLCASSMGETGLWHGYTFGSGTRLTVV.

The CDR3 sequence is CASSGGQHPDEQYF. The CDR3 coding sequence is TGCGCCAGCAGTGGGGGACAGCACCCAGACGAGCAGTACTTC. The rearrangement uses TRBV10-1 and TRBJ2-7, with TRBD1 matching over 7 bases. The V gene's germline CDR1 is WNHNN and CDR2 SYGVQD (reference sequence). With 4 bases clipped from V and 5 bases from J, the junction kept 8 bases outside the gene matches. CDR3 length: 14 amino acids.

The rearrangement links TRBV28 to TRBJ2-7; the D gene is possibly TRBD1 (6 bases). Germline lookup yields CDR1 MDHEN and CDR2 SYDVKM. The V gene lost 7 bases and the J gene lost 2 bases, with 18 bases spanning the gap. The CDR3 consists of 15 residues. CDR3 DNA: TGTGCCAGCACCCCTCAGGGGCTGTCTCCCTACGAGCAGTACTTC. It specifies CASTPQGLSPYEQYF.